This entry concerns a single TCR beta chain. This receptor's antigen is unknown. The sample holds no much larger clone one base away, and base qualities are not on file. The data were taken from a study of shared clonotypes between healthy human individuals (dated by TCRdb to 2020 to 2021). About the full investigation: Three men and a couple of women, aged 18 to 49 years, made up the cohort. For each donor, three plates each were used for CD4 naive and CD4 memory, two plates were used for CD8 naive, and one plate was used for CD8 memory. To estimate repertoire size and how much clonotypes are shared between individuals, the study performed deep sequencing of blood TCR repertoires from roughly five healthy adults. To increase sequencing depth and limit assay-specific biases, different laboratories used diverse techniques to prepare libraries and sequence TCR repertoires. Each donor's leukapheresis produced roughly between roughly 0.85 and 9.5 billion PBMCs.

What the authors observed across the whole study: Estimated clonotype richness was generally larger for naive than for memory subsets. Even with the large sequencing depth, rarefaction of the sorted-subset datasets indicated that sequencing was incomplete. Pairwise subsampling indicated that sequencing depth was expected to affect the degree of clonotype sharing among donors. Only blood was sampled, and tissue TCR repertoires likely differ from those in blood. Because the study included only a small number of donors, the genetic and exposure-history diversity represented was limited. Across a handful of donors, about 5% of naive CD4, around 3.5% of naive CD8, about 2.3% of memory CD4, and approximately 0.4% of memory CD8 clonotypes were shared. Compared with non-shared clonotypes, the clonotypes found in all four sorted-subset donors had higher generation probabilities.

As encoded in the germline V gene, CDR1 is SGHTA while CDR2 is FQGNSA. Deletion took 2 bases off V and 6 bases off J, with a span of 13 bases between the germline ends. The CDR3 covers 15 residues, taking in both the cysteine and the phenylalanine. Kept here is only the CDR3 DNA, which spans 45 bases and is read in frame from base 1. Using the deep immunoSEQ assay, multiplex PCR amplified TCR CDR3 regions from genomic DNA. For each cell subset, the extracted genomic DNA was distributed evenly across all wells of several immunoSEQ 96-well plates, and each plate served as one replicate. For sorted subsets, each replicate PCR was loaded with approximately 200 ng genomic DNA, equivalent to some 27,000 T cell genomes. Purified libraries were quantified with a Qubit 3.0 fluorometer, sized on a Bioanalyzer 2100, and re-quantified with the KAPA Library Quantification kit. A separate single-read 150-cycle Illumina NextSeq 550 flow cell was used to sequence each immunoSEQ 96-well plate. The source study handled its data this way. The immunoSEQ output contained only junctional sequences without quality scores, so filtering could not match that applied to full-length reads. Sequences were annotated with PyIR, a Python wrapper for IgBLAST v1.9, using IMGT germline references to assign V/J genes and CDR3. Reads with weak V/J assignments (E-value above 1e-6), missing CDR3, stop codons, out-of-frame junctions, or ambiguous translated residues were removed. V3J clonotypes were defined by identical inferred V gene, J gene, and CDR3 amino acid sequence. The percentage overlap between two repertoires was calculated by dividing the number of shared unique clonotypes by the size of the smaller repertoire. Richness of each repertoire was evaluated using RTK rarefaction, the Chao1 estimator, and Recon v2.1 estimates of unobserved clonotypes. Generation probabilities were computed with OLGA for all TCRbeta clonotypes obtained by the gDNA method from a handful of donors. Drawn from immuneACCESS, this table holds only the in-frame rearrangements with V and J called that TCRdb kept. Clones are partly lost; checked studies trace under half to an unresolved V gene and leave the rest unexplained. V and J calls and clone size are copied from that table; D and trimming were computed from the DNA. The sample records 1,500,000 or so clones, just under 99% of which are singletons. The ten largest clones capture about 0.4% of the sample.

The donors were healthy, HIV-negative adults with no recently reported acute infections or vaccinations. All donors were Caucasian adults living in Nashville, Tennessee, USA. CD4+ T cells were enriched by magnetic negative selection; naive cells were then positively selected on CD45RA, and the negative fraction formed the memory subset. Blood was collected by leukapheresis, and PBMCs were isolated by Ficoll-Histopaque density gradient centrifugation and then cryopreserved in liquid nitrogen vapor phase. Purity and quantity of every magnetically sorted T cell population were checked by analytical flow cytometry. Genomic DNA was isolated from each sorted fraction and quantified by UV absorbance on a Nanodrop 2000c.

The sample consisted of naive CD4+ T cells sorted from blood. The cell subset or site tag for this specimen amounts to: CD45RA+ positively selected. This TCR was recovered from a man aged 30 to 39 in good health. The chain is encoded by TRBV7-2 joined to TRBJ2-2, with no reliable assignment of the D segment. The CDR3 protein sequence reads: CASSLPGSPAGELFF. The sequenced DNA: TGTGCCAGCAGCTTACCCGGATCGCCGGCCGGGGAGCTGTTTTTT.